The entry that follows covers one TCR beta chain sequence. Germline V gene sequence: CDR1 SGDLS, CDR2 YYNGEE. The CDR3 is 17 amino acids. The V end was cut by 0 bases, the J end by 4 bases, with 18 bases between. This record comes from a study of blood T cell repertoires in COVID-19. Here immunoSEQ multiplex PCR was the method, and the copy in TCRdb shows in-frame clones only, minus some. The sample contains 200,000 to 250,000 clones, 75% to 85% of which appear only once. The source of this sequence is a human donor in a cohort sampled during active COVID-19. V gene TRBV9 combines with J gene TRBJ2-3, with D hard to call. Sequenced input: peripheral blood. The DNA of the CDR3 is TGTGCCAGCAGCGTAGACCCCCTATTAGTAGAGGCAGATACGCAGTATTTT. Translated: CASSVDPLLVEADTQYF.